This TCR beta chain was sequenced during a study of blood T cell repertoires in COVID-19. Looking at the study overall: The cDNA or gDNA used as material had been derived from T cells, B-cell-depleted T cells, or PBMCs.

CDR1 and CDR2 from the germline V gene are LNHDA and SQIVND (reference sequence). J gave up 8 bases and V 4 bases, and 12 bases lay outside the gene matches. The CDR3 covers 16 residues. In the original analysis: Amplifying reference gene primers gave estimates of nucleated cell counts. Clones were read by immunoSEQ multiplex PCR, and TCRdb kept only the in-frame ones, dropping some. V, J and clone size are those of that table, while D and trimming were read from the DNA. The repertoire holds 53,000 or so clones, with about nine tenths as singletons. The sequence was collected from a man older than 75 with acute or convalescent COVID-19. The sample consisted of peripheral blood. V usage is TRBV19 and J usage is TRBJ1-4; 8 bases agree with TRBD1. For the CDR3, the DNA is TGTGCCAGTAGTAATAATCGCAGGGGGCGTAACGAAAAACTGTTTTTT. As protein: CASSNNRRGRNEKLFF.